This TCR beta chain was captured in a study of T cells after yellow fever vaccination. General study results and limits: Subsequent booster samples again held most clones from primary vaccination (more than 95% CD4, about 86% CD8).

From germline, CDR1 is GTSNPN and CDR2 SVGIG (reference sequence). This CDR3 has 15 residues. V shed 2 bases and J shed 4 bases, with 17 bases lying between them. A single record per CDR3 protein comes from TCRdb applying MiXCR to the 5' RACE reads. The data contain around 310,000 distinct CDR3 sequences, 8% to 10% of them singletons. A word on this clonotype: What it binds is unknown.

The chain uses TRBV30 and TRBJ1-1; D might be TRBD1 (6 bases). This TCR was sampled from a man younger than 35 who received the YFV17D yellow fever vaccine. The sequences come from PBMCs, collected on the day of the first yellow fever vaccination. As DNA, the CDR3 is TGTGCCTGGAGTCTCAGGAGGGGGGTGTCCACTGAAGCTTTCTTT. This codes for CAWSLRRGVSTEAFF.